One TCR beta chain is described in this entry. This record belongs to a study of blood T cell repertoires in COVID-19. Study in general: The United States, Italy and Spain were the sources of the acute and convalescent COVID-19 samples. From T cells, B-cell-depleted T cells, or PBMCs came the material, which was cDNA or gDNA.

Some clones are missing from TCRdb's copy, which holds only in-frame ones; the method was immunoSEQ multiplex PCR. The table includes about 190,000 clones, about 90% detected once. V was cut by 0 bases and J by 4 bases, with 12 bases left in between. The CDR3 runs 15 residues. From germline, CDR1 is SGHTA and CDR2 FQGTGA. The sequence was obtained from a man aged 45-60 years with acute or convalescent COVID-19. The chain employs TRBV7-3 and TRBJ2-5; D is unresolved. The sequencing sample was made of peripheral blood. CDR3: CASSLTSRVGETQYF. The CDR3 bases are TGTGCCAGCAGCTTAACGTCTCGGGTAGGAGAGACCCAGTACTTC. The full variable domain, completed using reference TRBV7-3 and TRBJ2-5, is GAGVSQTPSNKVTEKGKYVELRCDPISGHTALYWYRQSLGQGPEFLIYFQGTGAADDSGLPNDRFFAVRPEGSVSTLKIQRTERGDSAVYLCASSLTSRVGETQYFGPGTRLLVL.